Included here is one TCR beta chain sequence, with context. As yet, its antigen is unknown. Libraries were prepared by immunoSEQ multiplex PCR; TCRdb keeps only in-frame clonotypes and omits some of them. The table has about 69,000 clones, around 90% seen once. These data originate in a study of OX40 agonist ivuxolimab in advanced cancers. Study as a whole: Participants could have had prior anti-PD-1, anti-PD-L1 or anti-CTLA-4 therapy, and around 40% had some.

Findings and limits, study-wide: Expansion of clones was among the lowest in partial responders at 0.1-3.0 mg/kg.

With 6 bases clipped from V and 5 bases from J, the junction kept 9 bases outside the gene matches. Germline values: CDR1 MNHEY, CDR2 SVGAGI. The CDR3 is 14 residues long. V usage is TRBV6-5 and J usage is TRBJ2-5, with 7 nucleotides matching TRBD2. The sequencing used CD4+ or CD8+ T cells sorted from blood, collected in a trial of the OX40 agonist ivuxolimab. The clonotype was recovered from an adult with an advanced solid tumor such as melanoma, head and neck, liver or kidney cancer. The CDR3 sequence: CASRGREVYETQYF. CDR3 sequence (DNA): TGTGCCAGCAGAGGGAGGGAGGTATATGAGACCCAGTACTTC.